Below are 25 T cell receptor beta chains sequenced from a single sample in a study of patients and donors after allogeneic stem cell transplantation. MiXCR, applied by TCRdb to the RT-PCR reads, yields one record per CDR3 protein. The sample has 400,000 to 450,000 distinct CDR3 sequences, about a sixth seen once. Sequencing used blood, either unsorted or a sorted T cell fraction (not recorded which). The receptors derive from a human donor who was either an allogeneic HSCT recipient or a stem cell or donor lymphocyte infusion donor (not recorded which). It is not recorded whose cells these are; they may come from a transplant donor.

The chain recombines TRBV20-1 with TRBJ2-1; 13 nucleotides match TRBD2. The germline CDR1 and CDR2 sequences are DFQATT and SNEGSKA (reference sequence). V dropped 6 bases and J dropped 15; count of bases not matched to a gene: 17. The CDR3 runs 15 residues. The CDR3 spells CSAVLAGGLNEQLFF. The CDR3 nucleotides are TGCAGTGCGGTACTAGCGGGGGGGTTGAATGAGCAGTTGTTCTTC.

This clonotype was counted between two and nine times. V is TRBV10-3 and J is TRBJ1-3, with D uncertain. Trimming shortened V by 5 bases and J by 0 bases, and 20 bases separated the two germline ends. The CDR3 consists of 18 residues. Germline values: CDR1 ENHRY, CDR2 SYGVKD. CDR3 nucleotides: TGTGCCATCAGTCAGCTCCCGGGATCTCTCTCCTCTGGAAACACCATATATTTT. It translates to CAISQLPGSLSSGNTIYF.

The sample holds many counts of this clonotype. This sequence joins TRBV20-1 and TRBJ2-3; 8 nucleotides agree with TRBD2. The ends lost 0 bases at V and 14 bases at J; junction bases unmatched: 7. The CDR3 is 12 residues long. Germline V gene lookup returns CDR1 DFQATT and CDR2 SNEGSKA (reference sequence). CDR3 sequence: CSAREPGLGLYF. The CDR3 coding sequence is TGCAGTGCTAGAGAACCGGGACTAGGCCTGTATTTT.

The V call is TRBV12-3 or TRBV12-4, the J call TRBJ1-4, with unresolved D. Trimming left V 5 bases short and J 6 bases short, with 16 bases between. The CDR3 is 15 amino acids. The DNA for the CDR3 is TGTGCCAGCAGTCCCACGGACCTAGTTGATGAAAAACTGTTTTTT. Translated, it gives CASSPTDLVDEKLFF.

This clonotype was counted a few times. V and J are TRBV6-4 and TRBJ2-1; a possible D gene is TRBD2 (6 bases). CDR3 length: 14 amino acids. Germline V CDR1 and CDR2: MRHNA, SNTAGT. The V end was cut by 0 bases, the J end by 5 bases, with 8 bases between. The CDR3 spells CASSDSGGNNEQFF. CDR3 DNA sequence: TGTGCCAGCAGTGACTCTGGGGGGAACAATGAGCAGTTCTTC.

Only a few counts were recorded for this clonotype. The CDR3 region has the DNA TGTGCCAGCAGCTTAGTCCTGCCCACAGATACGCAGTATTTT. It codes for CASSLVLPTDTQYF. The chain combines TRBV7-9 with TRBJ2-3; no clear D. Trimming took off 1 base at V and 2 bases at J, with 7 bases between the two ends. This CDR3 contains 14 residues. Germline-derived CDR1 and CDR2 are SEHNR and FQNEAQ (reference sequence).

The chain joins TRBV3-1 to TRBJ2-4; TRBD1 matches 8 bases. Germline values: CDR1 LGHDT, CDR2 YNNKEL (reference sequence). With 1 base clipped from V and 1 base from J, the junction kept 6 bases outside the gene matches. This CDR3 has 17 amino acids. The CDR3 is CASSQGWTGRAKNIQYF. For the CDR3, the DNA is TGTGCCAGCAGCCAAGGGTGGACAGGGAGGGCCAAAAACATTCAGTACTTC.

This clonotype was detected many times. The V and J genes are TRBV20-1 and TRBJ2-2, with D possibly being TRBD1 (5 bases). The CDR3 has 13 amino acids. Trimming took off 3 bases at V and 4 bases at J, with 9 bases between the two ends. Germline CDR1 is DFQATT and CDR2 is SNEGSKA (reference sequence). CDR3 DNA sequence: TGCAGTGCTAGCACAGGAGTCACCGGGGAGCTGTTTTTT. It translates to CSASTGVTGELFF.

This clonotype showed up just a few times. The rearrangement joins TRBV3-1 to TRBJ2-4; 8 bases line up with TRBD1. The CDR3 has 13 residues. Germline CDR1 LGHDT, CDR2 YNNKEL (reference sequence). Trimming removed 1 base from V and 9 bases from J; junction bases left unmatched: 2. CDR3 loop: CASSQGQGTIQYF. CDR3 DNA sequence: TGTGCCAGCAGCCAAGGACAGGGGACCATTCAGTACTTC.

In regard to this clonotype: This sequence may be a read error, since a much larger clone differs from it by one base. The chain is built from TRBV5-8 and TRBJ2-5, with D perhaps matching TRBD2 (5 bases). This CDR3 has 15 amino acids. The germline V gene has CDR1 SGHTS and CDR2 YDEGEE. The V gene lost 4 bases and the J gene lost 0 bases, with 13 bases spanning the gap. In DNA, the CDR3 is TGTGCCAGCAGCCCCCCGCGGGTTAACCAAGAGACCCAGTACTTC. This gives the protein CASSPPRVNQETQYF.

There are a few counts of this clonotype. As DNA, the CDR3 is TGTGCCACCAGCAGATTCCGGTCTGCAGATCAGCCCCAGCATTTT. This encodes CATSRFRSADQPQHF. The rearrangement links TRBV15 to TRBJ1-5; D unresolved. This CDR3 has 15 residues. Germline V gene sequence: CDR1 LNHNV, CDR2 YYDKDF (reference sequence). The V end was cut by 2 bases, the J end by 5 bases, with 13 bases between.

The table lists this clonotype with many counts. This chain joins TRBV18 and TRBJ2-1; no clear D gene. The CDR3 length is 14 residues. The V end lost 1 base, the J end lost 9 bases, and 13 bases lay between the germline ends. Germline V gene data show CDR1 as KGHSH and CDR2 as LQKENI. The CDR3 DNA reads as TGTGCCAGCTCACCACTGCCTAGTCTTATTGAGCAGTTCTTC. This translates into CASSPLPSLIEQFF.

V and J are TRBV19 and TRBJ1-1, with D possibly TRBD1 on 5 matching bases. The germline CDR1 and CDR2 sequences are LNHDA and SQIVND (reference sequence). Trimming took off 5 bases at V and 5 bases at J, with 15 bases between the two ends. This CDR3 contains 14 residues. The CDR3 nucleotides read TGTGCCAGTAGTCCGGCCCTGGGGGAAACTGAAGCTTTCTTT. This codes for CASSPALGETEAFF.

The J gene is TRBJ1-1, the V gene TRBV5-5; perhaps TRBD1 as D (6 bases). V dropped 0 bases and J dropped 2 bases, with 17 bases sitting between them. This CDR3 is 17 amino acids long. Germline CDR1 and CDR2: SGHKS and YYEKEE (reference sequence). This chain's CDR3 is CASSLVVRDTRNTEAFF. The DNA for the CDR3 is TGTGCCAGCAGCTTGGTAGTTCGGGACACCAGAAACACTGAAGCTTTCTTT.

This clonotype was observed a handful of times. V usage is TRBV7-2 and J usage is TRBJ2-2; D not certain. The V and J ends lost 1 base and 2 bases respectively, with 8 bases between them. The CDR3 has 15 residues. Looked up from germline, CDR1 is SGHTA and CDR2 is FQGNSA. In nucleotides, the CDR3 is TGTGCCAGCAGCTTAGTCTTGAGAAACACCGGGGAGCTGTTTTTT. Translating gives CASSLVLRNTGELFF.

This clonotype came up a few times. This chain links TRBV4-2 with TRBJ2-7; D might be TRBD2 (6 bases). The length of the CDR3 is 14 residues. The ends were cut back, 4 bases at V and 3 bases at J, with 13 bases in the middle. Germline V CDR1 and CDR2: LGHNA, YNFKEQ. The CDR3 region has the DNA TGTGCCAGCAGCCCACGGACTAACGACTACGAGCAGTACTTC. Its translation is CASSPRTNDYEQYF.

The chain combines TRBV5-6 with TRBJ2-5; D is ambiguous. From germline, CDR1 is SGHDT and CDR2 YYEEEE. V was shortened by 0 bases and J by 2 bases, with 8 bases between the two germline ends. The CDR3 has 14 residues. In nucleotides, the CDR3 is TGTGCCAGCAGCTTGGGGGTCCGGCAAGAGACCCAGTACTTC. Protein: CASSLGVRQETQYF.

This clonotype was seen more than once but under ten times. The chain carries TRBV29-1 and TRBJ1-1; no definite D call. The CDR3 is 12 residues long. Trimming shortened V by 7 bases and J by 1 base, and 10 bases separated the two germline ends. Germline loops: CDR1 SQVTM, CDR2 ANQGSEA. The CDR3 DNA follows: TGCAGCGGCGAACGTGGGAACACTGAAGCTTTCTTT. Translating it yields CSGERGNTEAFF.

This clonotype was seen more than once but under ten times. The chain joins TRBV3-1 to TRBJ1-5; D is undetermined. The CDR3 runs to 17 residues. Germline lookup yields CDR1 LGHDT and CDR2 YNNKEL (reference sequence). V was cut by 1 base and J by 2 bases, with 15 bases left in between. The chain's CDR3 is CASSQGARPTGNQPQHF. The CDR3 nucleotides read TGTGCCAGCAGCCAAGGGGCACGCCCCACGGGCAATCAGCCCCAGCATTTT.

The rearrangement uses TRBV5-6 and TRBJ2-3, with D tentatively TRBD2 (6 bases). The CDR3 is 14 residues long. Germline loops: CDR1 SGHDT, CDR2 YYEEEE. With 4 bases removed from V and 0 bases from J, the gap between germline ends came to 9 bases. The CDR3 DNA follows: TGTGCCAGCAGCCGGGACTTTAGCACAGATACGCAGTATTTT. Translating gives CASSRDFSTDTQYF.

V is TRBV30 and J is TRBJ2-1; no definite D call. The CDR3 is 13 residues long. V was clipped by 0 bases and J by 9 bases, with 12 bases between them. Germline V gene sequence: CDR1 GTSNPN, CDR2 SVGIG (reference sequence). The CDR3 DNA is TGTGCCTGGAGTGTTTTCGTTGCAAGTGAGCAGTTCTTC. This translates into CAWSVFVASEQFF.

This chain connects TRBV10-2 to TRBJ2-5, with 13 bases identical to TRBD2. The CDR3 loop spans 15 amino acids. J lost 7 bases, V lost 11 bases, and 13 bases had no gene match. Germline V gene sequence: CDR1 WSHSY, CDR2 SAAADI. The CDR3 DNA reads TGCGCCGCAGGCGGAGGACTAGCGGGAGCGGTGACCCAGTACTTC. Its translation: CAAGGGLAGAVTQYF.

This clonotype was observed a handful of times. This chain connects TRBV7-9 to TRBJ2-5, with 10 bases aligning to TRBD2. V gave up 0 bases and J gave up 4 bases; unmatched junction bases: 2. This CDR3 comprises 15 residues. Germline CDR1 SEHNR, CDR2 FQNEAQ (reference sequence). The CDR3 coding sequence is TGTGCCAGCAGCTTAGCCCAGCGGGGGGGAGAGACCCAGTACTTC. Residues: CASSLAQRGGETQYF.

This clonotype has only a few counts. The genes are TRBV30 and TRBJ1-5; a possible D gene is TRBD1 (5 bases). Germline loops: CDR1 GTSNPN, CDR2 SVGIG (reference sequence). The ends were cut back, 0 bases at V and 4 bases at J, with 7 bases in the middle. This CDR3 has 13 amino acids. The CDR3 is CAWSVQENQPQHF. CDR3 nucleotides: TGTGCCTGGAGTGTACAGGAAAATCAGCCCCAGCATTTT.

This clonotype was found many times. This chain links TRBV7-2 with TRBJ2-7; D is undetermined. The CDR3 extends over 15 amino acids. Germline V gives CDR1 SGHTA, CDR2 FQGNSA. The V and J ends lost 6 bases and 2 bases respectively, with 17 bases between them. This CDR3 is CASRYPGSPAYEQYF. The CDR3 DNA reads as TGTGCCAGCAGGTATCCAGGATCCCCTGCCTACGAGCAGTACTTC. The complete variable domain, with remaining parts taken from reference TRBV7-2 and TRBJ2-7, reads GAGVSQSPSNKVTEKGKDVELRCDPISGHTALYWYRQSLGQGLEFLIYFQGNSAPDKSGLPSDRFSAERTGGSVSTLTIQRTQQEDSAVYLCASRYPGSPAYEQYFGPGTRLTVT.